The T cell receptor beta chain described here comes from a study of T cell repertoires in cytomegalovirus infection (dated by TCRdb to the late 2010s). Broadly, across the study: Peptide stimulations targeted recently identified HLA-C-restricted CMV epitopes, whose presentation resists viral immunomodulation, together with well-studied HLA-B-restricted epitopes. Donor HLA type was relevant to the analysis, because carriage of CMV infection together with the matching HLA type was indicated by public TCR beta signatures. The study at large found these results: In both this cohort and an independent cohort of 352 donors, the cumulative frequency of public TCR beta family members distinguished carriers of CMV infection plus the relevant HLA type. In the ex vivo response, HLA-C-restricted CMV-specific TCR beta clonotypes were dominant, and in two of eight donors the single most frequent clonotype came from this HLA-C-restricted group.

The intended sense of this specimen's treatment or condition label: in vitro stimulation with specific CMV peptide epitopes to enrich CMV-specific T cells. Sequencing used an Illumina HiSeq 1500. The public sequencing data were trimmed at Q25 with fastp and processed into clonotypes with MiXCR by TCRdb, which kept only in-frame beta chains. Every entry covers one CDR3 protein and lists the most common genes and DNA from its rows. This sample holds 680,000 or so distinct CDR3 sequences; around a third were observed only once. The biggest ten clones account for roughly 18% of the sample. V is pruned by 8 bases and J by 11 bases, leaving 12 bases of the junction without a gene match. From its cysteine to its phenylalanine, the CDR3 spans 14 amino acids. Only the CDR3 DNA is retained, 42 bases long and in frame from the first base. This clonotype turned up a few times. The antigen it recognizes is unknown. One base away there is no much larger clone; base qualities are not given.

The sample was cultured PBMCs, taken from culture after CMV antigen stimulation. The chain links TRBV12-3 or TRBV12-4 with TRBJ2-1; the junction holds 10 bases that match TRBD2. This sequence originates from a human donor in good health (CMV status not recorded). Some clones in this sample may be carry-over from other donors' samples. CDR3 region: CASYRASGGPKQFF. In nucleotide form, the sequence is TGTGCCAGCTACCGGGCTAGCGGGGGCCCTAAGCAGTTCTTC.